The clone carrying this T cell receptor beta chain showed up many times. Its antigen remains unidentified. The data are from a study of T cells in Graves' hyperthyroidism and ophthalmopathy. The study, taken as a whole, reports: Ophthalmopathy got predicted by the model a median roughly 6.4 months before its onset.

The CDR3 runs to 16 residues. V was pared by 5 bases and J by 1 base, with 16 bases between. CDR1 and CDR2 (germline): SGHTA, FQGTGA. RNA transcripts provided the source from which TCR beta CDR3 regions were amplified. HTBI primers were the set used in a first-round RT-PCR of the TCR CDR3. Via MiXCR, TCRdb re-called the multiplex PCR reads, giving one row per CDR3 protein. The sample shows approximately 690,000 distinct CDR3 sequences, about a fifth of them seen only once. Sequenced sample: blood. The source is a man under 40 with Graves' ophthalmopathy. The chain carries TRBV7-3 and TRBJ2-3; tentatively, D is TRBD1 (5 bases). This CDR3 is CASSPNAGMGTDTQYF. The CDR3 nucleotides are TGTGCCAGCAGCCCCAATGCAGGGATGGGCACAGATACGCAGTATTTT. The complete variable domain, with remaining parts taken from reference TRBV7-3 and TRBJ2-3, reads GAGVSQTPSNKVTEKGKYVELRCDPISGHTALYWYRQSLGQGPEFLIYFQGTGAADDSGLPNDRFFAVRPEGSVSTLKIQRTERGDSAVYLCASSPNAGMGTDTQYFGPGTRLTVL.